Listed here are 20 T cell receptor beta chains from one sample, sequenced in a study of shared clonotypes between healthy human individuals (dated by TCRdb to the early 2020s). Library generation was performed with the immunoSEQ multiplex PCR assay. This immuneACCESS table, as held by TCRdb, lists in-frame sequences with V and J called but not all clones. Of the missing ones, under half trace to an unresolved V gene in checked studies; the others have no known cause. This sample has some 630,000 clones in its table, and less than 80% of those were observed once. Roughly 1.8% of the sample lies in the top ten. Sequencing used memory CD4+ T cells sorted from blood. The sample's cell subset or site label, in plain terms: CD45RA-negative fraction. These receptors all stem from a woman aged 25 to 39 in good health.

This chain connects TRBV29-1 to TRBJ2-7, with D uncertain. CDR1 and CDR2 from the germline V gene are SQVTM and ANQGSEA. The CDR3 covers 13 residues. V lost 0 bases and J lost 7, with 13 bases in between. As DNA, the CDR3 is TGCAGCGTTGAAGATACGGTTCTCGAGGAGCAGTACTTC. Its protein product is CSVEDTVLEEQYF.

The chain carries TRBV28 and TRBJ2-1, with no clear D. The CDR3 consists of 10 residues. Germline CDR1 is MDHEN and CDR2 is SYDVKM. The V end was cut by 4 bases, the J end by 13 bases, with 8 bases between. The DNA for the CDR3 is TGTGCCAGCAGTTCTAAACCCCAGTTCTTC. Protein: CASSSKPQFF.

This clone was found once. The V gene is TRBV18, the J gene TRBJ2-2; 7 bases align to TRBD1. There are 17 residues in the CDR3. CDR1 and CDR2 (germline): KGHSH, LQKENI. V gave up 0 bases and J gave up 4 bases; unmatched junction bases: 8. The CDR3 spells CASSPPNFRDSTGELFF. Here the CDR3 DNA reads TGTGCCAGCTCACCACCGAACTTCCGGGACAGCACCGGGGAGCTGTTTTTT.

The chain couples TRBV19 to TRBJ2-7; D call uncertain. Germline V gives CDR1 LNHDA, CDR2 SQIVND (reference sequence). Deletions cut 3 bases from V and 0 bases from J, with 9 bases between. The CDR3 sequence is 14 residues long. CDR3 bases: TGTGCCAGTAGTATCATTGGCAGCTCCTACGAGCAGTACTTC. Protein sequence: CASSIIGSSYEQYF. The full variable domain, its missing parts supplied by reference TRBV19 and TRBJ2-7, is DGGITQSPKYLFRKEGQNVTLSCEQNLNHDAMYWYRQDPGQGLRLIYYSQIVNDFQKGDIAEGYSVSREKKESFPLTVTSAQKNPTAFYLCASSIIGSSYEQYFGPGTRLTVT.

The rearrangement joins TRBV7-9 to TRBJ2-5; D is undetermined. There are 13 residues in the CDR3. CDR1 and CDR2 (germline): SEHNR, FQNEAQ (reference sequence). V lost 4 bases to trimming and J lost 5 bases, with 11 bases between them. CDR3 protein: CASSSLGWETQYF. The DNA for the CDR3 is TGTGCCAGCAGCTCGTTGGGGTGGGAGACCCAGTACTTC.

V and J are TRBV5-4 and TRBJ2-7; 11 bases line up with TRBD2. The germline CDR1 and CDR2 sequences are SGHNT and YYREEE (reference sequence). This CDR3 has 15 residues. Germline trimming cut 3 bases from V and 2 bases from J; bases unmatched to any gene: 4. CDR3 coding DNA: TGTGCCAGCAGCTCGACTAGCGGGATCGCCTACGAGCAGTACTTC. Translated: CASSSTSGIAYEQYF. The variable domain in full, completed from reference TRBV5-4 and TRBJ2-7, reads ETGVTQSPTHLIKTRGQQVTLRCSSQSGHNTVSWYQQALGQGPQFIFQYYREEENGRGNFPPRFSGLQFPNYSSELNVNALELDDSALYLCASSSTSGIAYEQYFGPGTRLTVT.

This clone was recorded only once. DNA of the CDR3: TGTGCCAGCAGCTTGGAGTCCAATGAGCAGTTCTTC. Translated, it gives CASSLESNEQFF. The chain carries TRBV11-2 and TRBJ2-1; D is unclear. The CDR3 covers 12 residues. V shed 3 bases and J shed 6 bases, with 6 bases lying between them. In germline, CDR1 is SGHAT, CDR2 FQNNGV.

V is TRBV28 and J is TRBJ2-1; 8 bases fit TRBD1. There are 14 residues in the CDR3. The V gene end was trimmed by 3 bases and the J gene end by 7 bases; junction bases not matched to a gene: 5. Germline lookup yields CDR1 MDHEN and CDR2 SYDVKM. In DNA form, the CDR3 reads TGTGCCAGCAGTTTCCCGACAGGGGTGAATGAGCAGTTCTTC. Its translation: CASSFPTGVNEQFF. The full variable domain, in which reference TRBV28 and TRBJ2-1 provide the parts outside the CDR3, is DVKVTQSSRYLVKRTGEKVFLECVQDMDHENMFWYRQDPGLGLRLIYFSYDVKMKEKGDIPEGYSVSREKKERFSLILESASTNQTSMYLCASSFPTGVNEQFFGPGTRLTVL.

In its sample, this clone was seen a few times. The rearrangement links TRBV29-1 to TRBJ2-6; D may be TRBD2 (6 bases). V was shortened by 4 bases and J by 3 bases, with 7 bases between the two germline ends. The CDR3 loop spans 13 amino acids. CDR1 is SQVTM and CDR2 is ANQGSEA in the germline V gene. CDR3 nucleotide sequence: TGCAGCGTTGGGGGGGTTGGGGCCAACGTCCTGACTTTC. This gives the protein CSVGGVGANVLTF.

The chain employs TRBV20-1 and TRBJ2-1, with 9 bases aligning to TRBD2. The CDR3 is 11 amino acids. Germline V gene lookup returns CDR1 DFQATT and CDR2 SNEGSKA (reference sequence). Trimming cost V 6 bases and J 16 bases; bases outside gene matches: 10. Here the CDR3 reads CSAQTGTSIFF. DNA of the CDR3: TGCAGTGCACAAACCGGGACTAGCATTTTCTTC.

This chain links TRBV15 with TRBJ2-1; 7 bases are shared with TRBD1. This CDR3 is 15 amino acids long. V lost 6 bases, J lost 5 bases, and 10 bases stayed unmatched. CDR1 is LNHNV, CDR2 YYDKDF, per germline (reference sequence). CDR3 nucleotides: TGTGCCACCAGTCGAAAACAGGGGATCAACAATGAGCAGTTCTTC. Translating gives CATSRKQGINNEQFF. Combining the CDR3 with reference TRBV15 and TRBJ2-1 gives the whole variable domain DAMVIQNPRYQVTQFGKPVTLSCSQTLNHNVMYWYQQKSSQAPKLLFHYYDKDFNNEADTPDNFQSRRPNTSFCFLDIRSPGLGDTAMYLCATSRKQGINNEQFFGPGTRLTVL.

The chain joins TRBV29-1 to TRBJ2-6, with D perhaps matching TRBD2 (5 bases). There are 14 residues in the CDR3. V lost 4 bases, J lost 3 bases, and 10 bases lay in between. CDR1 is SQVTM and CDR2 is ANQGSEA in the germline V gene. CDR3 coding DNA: TGCAGCGTTGGAGAGAGGGTTGGGGCCAACGTCCTGACTTTC. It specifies CSVGERVGANVLTF.

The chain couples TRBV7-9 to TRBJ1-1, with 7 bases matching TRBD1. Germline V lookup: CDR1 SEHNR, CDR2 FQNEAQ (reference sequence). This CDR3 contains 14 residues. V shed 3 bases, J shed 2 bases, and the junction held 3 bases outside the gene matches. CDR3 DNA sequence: TGTGCCAGCAGCTTGGGACAGATCAACACTGAAGCTTTCTTT. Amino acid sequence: CASSLGQINTEAFF.

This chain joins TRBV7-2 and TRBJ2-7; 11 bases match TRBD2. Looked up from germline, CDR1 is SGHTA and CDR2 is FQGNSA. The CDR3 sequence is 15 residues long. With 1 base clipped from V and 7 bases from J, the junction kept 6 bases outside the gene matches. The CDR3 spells CASSLVGLAGREQYF. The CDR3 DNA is TGTGCCAGCAGCTTAGTCGGACTAGCGGGTAGAGAGCAGTACTTC.

CDR3 amino acids: CASSLLGPPSEQYF. CDR3 coding DNA: TGTGCCAGCAGTTTATTGGGGCCTCCATCCGAGCAGTACTTC. V is TRBV27 and J is TRBJ2-7; D is perhaps TRBD1 (5 bases). V was cut by 1 base and J by 6 bases, with 13 bases left in between. Germline V lookup: CDR1 MNHEY, CDR2 SMNVEV (reference sequence). The CDR3 is made up of 14 amino acids.

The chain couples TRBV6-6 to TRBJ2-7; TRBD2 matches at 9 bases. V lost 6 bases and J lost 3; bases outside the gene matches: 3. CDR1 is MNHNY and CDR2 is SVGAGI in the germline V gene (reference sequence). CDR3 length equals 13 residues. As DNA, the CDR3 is TGTGCCAGCAGGTGGACTAGCGACTACGAGCAGTACTTC. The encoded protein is CASRWTSDYEQYF.

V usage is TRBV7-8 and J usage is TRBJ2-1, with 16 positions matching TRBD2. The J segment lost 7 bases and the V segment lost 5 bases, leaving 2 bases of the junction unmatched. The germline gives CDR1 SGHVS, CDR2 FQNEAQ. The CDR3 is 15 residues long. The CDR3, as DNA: TGTGCCAGCAGCCGGGGACTAGCGGGAGGGAATGAGCAGTTCTTC. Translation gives CASSRGLAGGNEQFF.

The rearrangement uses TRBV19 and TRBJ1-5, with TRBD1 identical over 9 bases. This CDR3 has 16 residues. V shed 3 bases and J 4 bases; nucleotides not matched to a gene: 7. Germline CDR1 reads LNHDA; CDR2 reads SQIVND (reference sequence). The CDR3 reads CASSIFGTGRNQPQHF. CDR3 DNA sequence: TGTGCCAGTAGTATTTTCGGGACAGGGAGGAATCAGCCCCAGCATTTT.

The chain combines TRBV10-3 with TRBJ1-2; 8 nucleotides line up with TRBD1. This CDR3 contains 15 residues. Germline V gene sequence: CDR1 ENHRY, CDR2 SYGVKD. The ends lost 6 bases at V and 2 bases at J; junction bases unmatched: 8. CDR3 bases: TGTGCCATCAGGAGGACAGGGCCGACAAACTATGGCTACACCTTC. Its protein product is CAIRRTGPTNYGYTF.

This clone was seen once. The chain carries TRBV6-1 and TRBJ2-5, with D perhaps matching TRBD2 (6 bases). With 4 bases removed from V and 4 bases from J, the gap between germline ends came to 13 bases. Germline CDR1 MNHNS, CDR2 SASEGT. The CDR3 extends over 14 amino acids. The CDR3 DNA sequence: TGTGCCAGCAGTGCTGTTGGGGGGACAGAGACCCAGTACTTC. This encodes CASSAVGGTETQYF.